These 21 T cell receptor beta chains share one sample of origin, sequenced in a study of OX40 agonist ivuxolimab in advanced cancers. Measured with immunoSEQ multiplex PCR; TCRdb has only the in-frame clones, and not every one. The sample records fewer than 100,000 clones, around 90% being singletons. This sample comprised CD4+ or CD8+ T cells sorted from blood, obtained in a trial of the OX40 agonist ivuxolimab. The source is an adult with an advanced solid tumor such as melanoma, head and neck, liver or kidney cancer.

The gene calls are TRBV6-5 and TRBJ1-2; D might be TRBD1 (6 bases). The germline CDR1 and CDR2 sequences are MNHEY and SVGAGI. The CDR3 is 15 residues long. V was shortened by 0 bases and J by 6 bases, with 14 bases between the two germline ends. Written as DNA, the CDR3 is TGTGCCAGCAGTTACTCGATCCGGACAGTTCATGGCTACACCTTC. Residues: CASSYSIRTVHGYTF.

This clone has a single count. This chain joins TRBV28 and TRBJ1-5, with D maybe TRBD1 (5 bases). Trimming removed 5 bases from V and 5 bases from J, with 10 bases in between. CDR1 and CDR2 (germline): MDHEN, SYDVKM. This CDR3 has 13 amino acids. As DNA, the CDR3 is TGTGCCAGCAGTCTTAGGGGAGATCAGCCCCAGCATTTT. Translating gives CASSLRGDQPQHF.

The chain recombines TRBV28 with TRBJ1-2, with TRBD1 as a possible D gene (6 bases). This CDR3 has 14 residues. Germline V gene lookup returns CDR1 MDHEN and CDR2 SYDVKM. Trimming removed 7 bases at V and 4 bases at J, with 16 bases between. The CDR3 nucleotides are TGTGCCAGCACTTTGAGGGGGGGGCTCTATGGCTACACCTTC. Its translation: CASTLRGGLYGYTF.

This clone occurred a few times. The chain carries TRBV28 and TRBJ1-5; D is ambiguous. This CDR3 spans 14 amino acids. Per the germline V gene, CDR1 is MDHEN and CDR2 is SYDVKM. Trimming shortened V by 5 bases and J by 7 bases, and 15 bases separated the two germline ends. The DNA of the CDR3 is TGTGCCAGCAGTCCAACCTCTCGTGGACAGCCCCAGCATTTT. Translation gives CASSPTSRGQPQHF.

The CDR3 sequence is CASSLPGAYEQYF. The CDR3 coding sequence is TGTGCCAGCAGTTTGCCGGGCGCCTACGAGCAGTACTTC. This rearrangement joins TRBV27 to TRBJ2-7; D is unclear. The germline V gene has CDR1 MNHEY and CDR2 SMNVEV (reference sequence). This CDR3 region has 13 residues. Trimming removed 3 bases from V and 2 bases from J, with 8 bases in between.

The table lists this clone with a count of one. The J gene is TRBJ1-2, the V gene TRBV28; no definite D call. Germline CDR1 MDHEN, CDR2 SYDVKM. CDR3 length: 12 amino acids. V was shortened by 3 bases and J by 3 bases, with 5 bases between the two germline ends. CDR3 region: CASSLSDYGYTF. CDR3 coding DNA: TGTGCCAGCAGTTTGTCGGACTATGGCTACACCTTC.

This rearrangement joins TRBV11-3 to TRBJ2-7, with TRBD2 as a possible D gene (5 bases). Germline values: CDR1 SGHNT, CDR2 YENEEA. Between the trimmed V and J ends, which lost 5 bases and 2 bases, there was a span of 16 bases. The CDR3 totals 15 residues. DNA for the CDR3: TGTGCCAGCAGCCCTACCGCCGGGAAAACCTACGAGCAGTACTTC. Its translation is CASSPTAGKTYEQYF.

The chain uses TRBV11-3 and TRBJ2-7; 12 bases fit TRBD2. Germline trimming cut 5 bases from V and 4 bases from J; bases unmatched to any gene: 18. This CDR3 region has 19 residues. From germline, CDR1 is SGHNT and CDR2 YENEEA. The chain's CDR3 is CASSPTSGRERAPRYEQYF. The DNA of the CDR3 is TGTGCCAGCAGCCCGACTAGCGGGAGAGAGAGGGCCCCACGATACGAGCAGTACTTC.

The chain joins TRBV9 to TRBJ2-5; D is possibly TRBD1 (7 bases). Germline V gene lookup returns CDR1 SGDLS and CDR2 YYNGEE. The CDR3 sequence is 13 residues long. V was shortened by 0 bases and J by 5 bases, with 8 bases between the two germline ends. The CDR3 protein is CASSVAGGETQYF. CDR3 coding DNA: TGTGCCAGCAGCGTAGCAGGGGGGGAGACCCAGTACTTC.

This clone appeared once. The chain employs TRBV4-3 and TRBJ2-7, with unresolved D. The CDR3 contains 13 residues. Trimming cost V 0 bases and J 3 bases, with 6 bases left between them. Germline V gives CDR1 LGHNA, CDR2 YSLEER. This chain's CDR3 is CASSQEGRYEQYF. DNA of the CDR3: TGCGCCAGCAGCCAAGAAGGCCGCTACGAGCAGTACTTC.

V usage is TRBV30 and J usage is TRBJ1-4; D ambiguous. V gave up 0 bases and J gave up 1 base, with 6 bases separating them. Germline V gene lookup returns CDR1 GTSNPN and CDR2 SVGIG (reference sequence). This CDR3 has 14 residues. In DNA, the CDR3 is TGTGCCTGGAGTGTGAGGGAAACTAATGAAAAACTGTTTTTT. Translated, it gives CAWSVRETNEKLFF.

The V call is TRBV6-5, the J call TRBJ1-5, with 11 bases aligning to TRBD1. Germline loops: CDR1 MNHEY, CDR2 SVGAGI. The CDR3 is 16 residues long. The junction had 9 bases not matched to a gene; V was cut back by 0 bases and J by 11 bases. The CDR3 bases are TGTGCCAGCAGTTACTCCCCCCCGGGACAGGGGGGGACCCAGCATTTT. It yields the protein CASSYSPPGQGGTQHF.

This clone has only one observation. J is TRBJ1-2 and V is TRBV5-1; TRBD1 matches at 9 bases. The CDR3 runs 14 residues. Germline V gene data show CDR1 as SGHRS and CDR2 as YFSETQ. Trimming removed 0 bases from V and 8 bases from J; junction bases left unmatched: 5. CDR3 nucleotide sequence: TGCGCCAGCAGCTTGGACAGGGGGCTTAGCGGCTACACCTTC. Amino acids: CASSLDRGLSGYTF.

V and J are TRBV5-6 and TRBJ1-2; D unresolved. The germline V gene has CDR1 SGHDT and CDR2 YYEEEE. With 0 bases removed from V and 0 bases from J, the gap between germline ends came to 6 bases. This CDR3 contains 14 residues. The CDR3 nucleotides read TGTGCCAGCAGCTTGGGCCAGCCTAACTATGGCTACACCTTC. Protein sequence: CASSLGQPNYGYTF. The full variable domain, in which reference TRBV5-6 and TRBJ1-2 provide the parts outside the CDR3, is DAGVTQSPTHLIKTRGQQVTLRCSPKSGHDTVSWYQQALGQGPQFIFQYYEEEERQRGNFPDRFSGHQFPNYSSELNVNALLLGDSALYLCASSLGQPNYGYTFGSGTRLTVV.

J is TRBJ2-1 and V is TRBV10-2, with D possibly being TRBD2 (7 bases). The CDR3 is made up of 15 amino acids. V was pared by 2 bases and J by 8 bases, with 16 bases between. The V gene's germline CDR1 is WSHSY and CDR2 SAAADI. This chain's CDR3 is CASSEPTEGGDEQFF. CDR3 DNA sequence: TGCGCCAGCAGTGAGCCTACGGAGGGGGGGGATGAGCAGTTCTTC.

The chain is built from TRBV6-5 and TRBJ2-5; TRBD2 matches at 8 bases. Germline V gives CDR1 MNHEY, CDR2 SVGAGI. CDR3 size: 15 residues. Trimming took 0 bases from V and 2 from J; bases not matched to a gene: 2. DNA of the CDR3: TGTGCCAGCAGTTACTCGGTAGCGGGGCAAGAGACCCAGTACTTC. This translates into CASSYSVAGQETQYF.

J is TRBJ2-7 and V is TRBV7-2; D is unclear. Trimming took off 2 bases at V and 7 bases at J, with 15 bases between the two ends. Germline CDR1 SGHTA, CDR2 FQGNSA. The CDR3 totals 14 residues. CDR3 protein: CASSLLSPSVEQYF. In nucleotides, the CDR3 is TGTGCCAGCAGCTTATTGTCACCATCGGTAGAGCAGTACTTC.

The CDR3: CSGYSGASYEQYF. The CDR3 DNA reads as TGCAGCGGTTATAGCGGGGCTTCCTACGAGCAGTACTTC. The chain recombines TRBV29-1 with TRBJ2-7, with TRBD2 matching 8 bases. Germline loops: CDR1 SQVTM, CDR2 ANQGSEA. V lost 7 bases to trimming and J lost 1 base; unmatched junction nucleotides: 6. The CDR3 is 13 residues long.

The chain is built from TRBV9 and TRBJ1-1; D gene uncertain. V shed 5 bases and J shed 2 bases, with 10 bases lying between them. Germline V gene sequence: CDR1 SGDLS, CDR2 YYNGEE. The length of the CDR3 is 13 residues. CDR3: CASSTGINTEAFF. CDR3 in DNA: TGTGCCAGCAGTACGGGGATTAACACTGAAGCTTTCTTT.

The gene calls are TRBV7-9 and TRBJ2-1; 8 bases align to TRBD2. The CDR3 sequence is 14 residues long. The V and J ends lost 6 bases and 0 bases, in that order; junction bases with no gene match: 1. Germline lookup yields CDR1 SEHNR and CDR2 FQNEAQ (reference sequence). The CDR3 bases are TGTGCCAGCAGGGCGGGGGGCTCCTACAATGAGCAGTTCTTC. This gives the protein CASRAGGSYNEQFF.

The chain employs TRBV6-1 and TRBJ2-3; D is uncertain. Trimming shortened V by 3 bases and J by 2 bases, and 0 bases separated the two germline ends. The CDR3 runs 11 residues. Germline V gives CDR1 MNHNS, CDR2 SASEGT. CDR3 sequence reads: CASSDTDTQYF. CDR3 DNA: TGTGCCAGCAGTGACACAGATACGCAGTATTTT.